This passage covers 4 T cell receptor beta chains from one sample sequenced in a study of PD-1 blockade in classical Hodgkin lymphoma. Every single patient, without exception, relapsed after autologous stem cell transplantation, and brentuximab vedotin exposure varied. Assay used: immunoSEQ multiplex PCR; TCRdb lists only in-frame clones, some missing. The table includes some 84,000 clones, roughly 90% detected once. The sample here was peripheral blood mononuclear cells (PBMCs), taken at baseline. These receptor sequences come from a human donor with classical Hodgkin lymphoma.

The chain has TRBV5-1 and TRBJ2-7; no definite D call. Deletions cut 1 base from V and 2 bases from J, with 13 bases between. Germline V gene lookup returns CDR1 SGHRS and CDR2 YFSETQ. The CDR3 consists of 15 residues. The CDR3 nucleotides read TGCGCCAGCAGCTTGAGTGTTGGCGGAGCCTACGAGCAGTACTTC. This translates into CASSLSVGGAYEQYF.

V gene TRBV27 combines with J gene TRBJ2-2; the D is unclear. The germline V and J ends were trimmed by 2 bases and 5 bases, with 15 bases remaining between them. CDR3 size: 16 residues. Looked up from germline, CDR1 is MNHEY and CDR2 is SMNVEV (reference sequence). CDR3 protein: CASSLGLPGRTGELFF. The DNA of the CDR3 is TGTGCCAGCAGTTTAGGTCTCCCAGGTCGGACCGGGGAGCTGTTTTTT.

The chain is built from TRBV2 and TRBJ2-1; TRBD1 agrees at 12 bases. The trim removed 3 bases at V and 8 bases at J, leaving 17 bases unmatched. There are 19 residues in the CDR3. Germline-derived CDR1 and CDR2 are SNHLY and FYNNEI. CDR3 sequence (DNA): TGTGCCAGCAGTGATTTTGTTTTCCGGGGACAGGGGGCATCGGATGAGCAGTTCTTC. Translating it yields CASSDFVFRGQGASDEQFF.

The CDR3 reads CASGGQGGGNGYTF. CDR3 DNA: TGTGCCAGCGGGGGTCAGGGGGGAGGAAATGGCTACACCTTC. The genes are TRBV6-5 and TRBJ1-2, with 7 bases that match TRBD1. From germline, CDR1 is MNHEY and CDR2 SVGAGI. V lost 8 bases and J lost 6; bases outside the gene matches: 12. CDR3 size: 14 residues.